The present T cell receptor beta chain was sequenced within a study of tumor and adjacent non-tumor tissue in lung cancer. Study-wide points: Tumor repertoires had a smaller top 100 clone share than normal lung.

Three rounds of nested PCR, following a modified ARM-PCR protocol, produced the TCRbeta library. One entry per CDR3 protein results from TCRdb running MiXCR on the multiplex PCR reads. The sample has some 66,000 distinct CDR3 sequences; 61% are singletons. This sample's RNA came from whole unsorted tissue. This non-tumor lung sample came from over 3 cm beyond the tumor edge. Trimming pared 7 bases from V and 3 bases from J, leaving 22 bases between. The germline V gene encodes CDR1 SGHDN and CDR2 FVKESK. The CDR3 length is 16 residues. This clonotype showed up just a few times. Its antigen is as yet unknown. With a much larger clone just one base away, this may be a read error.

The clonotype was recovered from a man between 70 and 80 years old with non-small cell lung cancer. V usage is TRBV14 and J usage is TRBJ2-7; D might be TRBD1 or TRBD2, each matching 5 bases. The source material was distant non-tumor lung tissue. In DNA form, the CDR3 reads TGTGCCAGCACCCCGGGGCCTATCAATTTCCACTACGAGCAGTACTTC. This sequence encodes CASTPGPINFHYEQYF.